The 17 T cell receptor beta chains below all came from one sample that was sequenced in a study of T cells after posttransplantation cyclophosphamide. A marrow graft followed busulfan-fludarabine conditioning, with cyclophosphamide on days +3 and +4. Repertoires were generated with immunoSEQ multiplex PCR, while TCRdb's copy carries only in-frame clones and drops some. The sample shows several thousand clones, none of them appearing just once. The specimen comprised PBMCs, sampled after allogeneic stem cell transplant with posttransplant cyclophosphamide. These receptors were collected from a male patient aged 45-59 years who received an allogeneic stem cell transplant from an unrelated donor, was CMV-positive, and had acute GVHD only. Some T cells may be supplied by the graft donor.

V gene TRBV7-3 combines with J gene TRBJ2-5; 14 bases are shared with TRBD2. With V trimmed by 5 bases and J by 4 bases, 6 bases remained unmatched. Per germline, CDR1 SGHTA and CDR2 FQGTGA. CDR3 size: 16 residues. CDR3 protein: CASSATGTSGGETQYF. Here the CDR3 DNA reads TGTGCCAGCAGCGCAACCGGGACTAGCGGGGGAGAGACCCAGTACTTC.

This clone was counted many times. The V call is TRBV12-2, the J call TRBJ2-7; the DNA was not used to check the table's D call, TRBD2. TRBV12-2 is labeled a pseudogene. CDR3 length: 17 residues. The CDR3 DNA follows: TGTGCAAGTCGCTTAGCGAGAAAGGCGGGAGGCTCCTACGAGCAGTACTTC. Residues: CASRLARKAGGSYEQYF.

This clone was counted at least ten times. The chain employs TRBV5-5 and TRBJ1-2; 8 bases line up with TRBD1. Germline values: CDR1 SGHKS, CDR2 YYEKEE (reference sequence). V shed 2 bases and J 2 bases; nucleotides not matched to a gene: 5. The CDR3 has 15 residues. The CDR3 DNA follows: TGTGCCAGCAGCTTCTCAGGGGGCGCAAACTATGGCTACACCTTC. It is translated as CASSFSGGANYGYTF.

This clone was detected many times. The chain links TRBV10-1 to TRBJ1-5; unclear D gene. Germline-derived CDR1 and CDR2 are WNHNN and SYGVQD (reference sequence). The V gene lost 4 bases and the J gene lost 4 bases, with 8 bases spanning the gap. CDR3 length: 13 amino acids. This CDR3 is CASSGNLNQPQHF. Written as DNA, the CDR3 is TGCGCCAGCAGTGGAAACTTAAATCAGCCCCAGCATTTT.

This clone was detected many times. The J gene is TRBJ2-1, the V gene TRBV7-9; TRBD2 is a possible D gene (6 bases). V dropped 5 bases and J dropped 7 bases, with 15 bases sitting between them. The germline CDR1 and CDR2 sequences are SEHNR and FQNEAQ (reference sequence). This CDR3 comprises 14 residues. This CDR3 is CASSDTTDYNEQFF. CDR3 sequence (DNA): TGTGCCAGCAGCGACACCACGGACTATAATGAGCAGTTCTTC.

This clone came up many times. The V gene is TRBV11-2, the J gene TRBJ1-4, with 10 bases aligning to TRBD1. In germline, CDR1 is SGHAT, CDR2 FQNNGV. The junction had 10 bases not matched to a gene; V was cut back by 1 base and J by 8 bases. The CDR3 is made up of 17 amino acids. The chain's CDR3 is CASSLAGPGQGGEKLFF. CDR3 coding DNA: TGTGCCAGCAGCTTAGCAGGCCCTGGACAGGGGGGGGAAAAACTGTTTTTT.

The chain couples TRBV2 to TRBJ2-1; 7 bases match TRBD1. The J segment lost 6 bases and the V segment lost 5 bases, leaving 7 bases of the junction unmatched. The length of the CDR3 is 14 residues. Germline V gives CDR1 SNHLY, CDR2 FYNNEI. In nucleotides, the CDR3 is TGTGCCAGCAGTACCCAACAGGGGAGCAATGAGCAGTTCTTC. Translation gives CASSTQQGSNEQFF. Filled out from reference TRBV2 and TRBJ2-1, the complete variable domain reads EPEVTQTPSHQVTQMGQEVILRCVPISNHLYFYWYRQILGQKVEFLVSFYNNEISEKSEIFDDQFSVERPDGSNFTLKIRSTKLEDSAMYFCASSTQQGSNEQFFGPGTRLTVL.

This clone was detected many times. V is TRBV7-9 and J is TRBJ2-2; 9 positions match TRBD1. Germline CDR1 is SEHNR and CDR2 is FQNEAQ (reference sequence). The CDR3 runs 14 residues. V lost 4 bases to trimming and J lost 8 bases; unmatched junction nucleotides: 5. In DNA, the CDR3 is TGTGCCAGCAGCTCCGACAGGGGGATAGGGGAGCTGTTTTTT. Its protein product is CASSSDRGIGELFF.

The chain uses TRBV7-3 and TRBJ2-3, with 8 bases fitting TRBD1. The CDR3 has 15 residues. The V segment lost 3 bases and the J segment 0 bases; nucleotides outside the gene matches: 2. The germline CDR1 and CDR2 sequences are SGHTA and FQGTGA. CDR3 amino acids: CASSLTGASTDTQYF. The CDR3 coding sequence is TGTGCCAGCAGCTTGACAGGGGCCAGCACAGATACGCAGTATTTT.

This clone has just a few counts. J is TRBJ1-2 and V is TRBV19; D possibly corresponds to TRBD1 (6 bases). The V gene lost 7 bases and the J gene lost 5 bases, with 17 bases spanning the gap. The CDR3 length is 14 residues. From germline, CDR1 is LNHDA and CDR2 SQIVND (reference sequence). CDR3 sequence reads: CASTATRTAYGYTF. The CDR3 DNA reads TGTGCCAGTACCGCGACCCGGACAGCTTATGGCTACACCTTC.

There are many counts of this clone. The chain carries TRBV19 and TRBJ1-5; D ambiguous. Trimming cost V 2 bases and J 8 bases, with 22 bases left between them. The CDR3 extends over 17 amino acids. CDR1 is LNHDA, CDR2 SQIVND, per germline (reference sequence). The CDR3 bases are TGTGCCAGTAGTATATCCCCCTTGCGGAGCGTTTCAGAGCCCCAGCATTTT. Translating it yields CASSISPLRSVSEPQHF. Based on the CDR3 plus reference TRBV19 and TRBJ1-5, the full variable domain is DGGITQSPKYLFRKEGQNVTLSCEQNLNHDAMYWYRQDPGQGLRLIYYSQIVNDFQKGDIAEGYSVSREKKESFPLTVTSAQKNPTAFYLCASSISPLRSVSEPQHFGDGTRLSIL.

This clone was detected many times. V gene TRBV29-1 combines with J gene TRBJ2-5; tentative D call: TRBD2 (6 bases). CDR3 length: 13 residues. Looked up from germline, CDR1 is SQVTM and CDR2 is ANQGSEA. V lost 7 bases, J lost 4 bases, and 16 bases lay in between. CDR3 DNA: TGCAGCGGGAGGGTCCTCGGAGGAGAGACCCAGTACTTC. This gives the protein CSGRVLGGETQYF.

This clone was seen at least ten times. Additional DNA sequences in this sample encode the identical CDR3. The genes are TRBV30 and TRBJ1-1; tentative D call: TRBD1 (6 bases). V lost 5 bases, J lost 4 bases, and 14 bases lay in between. CDR1 and CDR2 from the germline V gene are GTSNPN and SVGIG (reference sequence). This CDR3 has 13 residues. The CDR3 bases are TGTGCCTGGGGCGTTCAAGGGGGCACTGAAGCTTTCTTT. Encoded protein: CAWGVQGGTEAFF.

This clone appeared many times. The gene calls are TRBV7-9 and TRBJ2-1, with unresolved D. Germline loops: CDR1 SEHNR, CDR2 FQNEAQ (reference sequence). V shed 4 bases and J shed 12 bases, with 13 bases lying between them. This CDR3 comprises 12 residues. CDR3 residues: CASSSDWVWQFF. In nucleotides, the CDR3 is TGTGCCAGCAGCTCCGACTGGGTGTGGCAGTTCTTC.

This clone was seen a handful of times. The V gene is TRBV27, the J gene TRBJ1-1; 10 nucleotides match TRBD1. The CDR3 length is 15 residues. The germline V gene has CDR1 MNHEY and CDR2 SMNVEV (reference sequence). Germline trimming cut 5 bases from V and 3 bases from J; bases unmatched to any gene: 6. The CDR3 DNA reads as TGTGCCAGCAGTCCCCAGACAGGGGGCTACACTGAAGCTTTCTTT. Its protein is CASSPQTGGYTEAFF.

This clone was found many times. This chain connects TRBV30 to TRBJ2-7; D call uncertain. In germline, CDR1 is GTSNPN, CDR2 SVGIG (reference sequence). V was trimmed by 1 base and J by 2 bases, leaving 21 bases between them. This CDR3 region has 17 residues. CDR3: CAWSAPPRLGRTYEQYF. CDR3 DNA: TGTGCCTGGAGTGCGCCCCCTCGTCTAGGAAGAACCTACGAGCAGTACTTC. The full variable domain, completed using reference TRBV30 and TRBJ2-7, is SQTIHQWPATLVQPVGSPLSLECTVEGTSNPNLYWYRQAAGRGLQLLFYSVGIGQISSEVPQNLSASRPQDRQFILSSKKLLLSDSGFYLCAWSAPPRLGRTYEQYFGPGTRLTVT.

J is TRBJ1-5 and V is TRBV7-2; D remains unclear. There are 12 residues in the CDR3. From germline, CDR1 is SGHTA and CDR2 FQGNSA. V lost 3 bases, J lost 6 bases, and 6 bases lay in between. In DNA form, the CDR3 reads TGTGCCAGCAGCTTGGGAGCTCAGCCCCAGCATTTT. It encodes CASSLGAQPQHF. The full variable domain, rest sourced from reference TRBV7-2 and TRBJ1-5, is GAGVSQSPSNKVTEKGKDVELRCDPISGHTALYWYRQSLGQGLEFLIYFQGNSAPDKSGLPSDRFSAERTGGSVSTLTIQRTQQEDSAVYLCASSLGAQPQHFGDGTRLSIL.